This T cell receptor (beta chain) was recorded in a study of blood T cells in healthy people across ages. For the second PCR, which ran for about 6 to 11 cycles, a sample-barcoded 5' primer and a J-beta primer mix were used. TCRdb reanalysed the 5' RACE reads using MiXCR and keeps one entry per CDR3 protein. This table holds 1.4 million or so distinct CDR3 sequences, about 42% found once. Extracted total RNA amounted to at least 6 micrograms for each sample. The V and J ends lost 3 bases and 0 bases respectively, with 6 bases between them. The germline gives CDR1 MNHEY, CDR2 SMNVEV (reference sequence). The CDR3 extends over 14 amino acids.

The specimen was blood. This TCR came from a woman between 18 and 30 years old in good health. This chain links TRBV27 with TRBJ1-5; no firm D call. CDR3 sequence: CASSFSDSNQPQHF. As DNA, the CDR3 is TGTGCCAGCAGTTTTTCCGATAGCAATCAGCCCCAGCATTTT.